This is a list of T cell receptor beta chains from one sample in a study of blood T cell repertoires in COVID-19. Data came from immunoSEQ multiplex PCR; TCRdb stores just in-frame clones and leaves some out. The repertoire holds 200,000 to 300,000 clones, about 80% seen once, with around 2% in the top ten. Specimen: peripheral blood. These receptor sequences come from a man younger than 40 who had recovered from COVID-19. CDR3s include the opening cysteine and the closing phenylalanine or tryptophan. A D gene is named only where the DNA matches it firmly. Clone size is shown for a subset of rows, as once, few, many or a class of expanded clone.

TRBD2	TRBJ2-5	many	TRBV4-1	CASSQDEVVAGGKTQYF	TGCGCCAGCAGCCAAGATGAGGTGGTAGCGGGGGGAAAGACCCAGTACTTC
TRBD2	TRBJ2-3	.	TRBV19	CASSSVAGGTTDTQYF	TGTGCCAGTAGTTCAGTAGCGGGGGGGACCACAGATACGCAGTATTTT
.	TRBJ2-6	.	TRBV10-3	CAISESGAGANVLTF	TGTGCCATCAGTGAGTCAGGGGCGGGGGCCAACGTCCTGACTTTC
TRBD1	TRBJ1-2	.	TRBV3-1/TRBV3-2	CASSPRAQGVVGYTF	TGTGCCAGCAGCCCCCGCGCGCAGGGGGTTGTTGGCTACACCTTC
.	TRBJ2-5	once	TRBV9	CASSVGAGIETQYF	TGTGCCAGCAGCGTAGGGGCAGGGATAGAGACCCAGTACTTC
TRBD2	TRBJ2-3	.	TRBV29-1	CSVEVGTSGGAAQYF	TGCAGCGTTGAAGTAGGCACTAGCGGGGGGGCGGCGCAGTATTTT
TRBD1	TRBJ1-3	.	TRBV2	CASTTGSSTIYF	TGTGCCAGCACGACAGGGAGTAGCACCATATATTTT
.	TRBJ2-7	few	TRBV10-3	CAISEESGESSYEQYF	TGTGCCATCAGTGAGGAGTCCGGGGAGAGCTCCTACGAGCAGTACTTC
TRBD2	TRBJ2-3	.	TRBV6-1	CASSARPGLAGDTQYF	TGTGCCAGCAGTGCCCGACCGGGACTAGCTGGAGATACGCAGTATTTT
.	TRBJ1-2	.	TRBV19	CATSIGTIIGYTF	TGTGCAACCAGTATCGGGACAATAATAGGCTACACCTTC
.	TRBJ1-1	.	TRBV5-1	CASSLDNSGTEAFF	TGCGCCAGCAGCTTGGACAATTCTGGCACTGAAGCTTTCTTT
.	TRBJ1-4	.	TRBV6-5	CASSRTLEGEKLFF	TGTGCCAGCAGTAGGACCCTGGAGGGTGAAAAACTGTTTTTT
.	TRBJ2-7	few	TRBV2	CASSGDSSEQYF	TGTGCCAGCAGCGGGGACTCCTCCGAGCAGTACTTC
TRBD1	TRBJ1-3	.	TRBV18	CASSPAARGGLGGNTIYF	TGTGCCAGCTCACCGGCCGCTCGAGGGGGCTTAGGTGGAAACACCATATATTTT
.	TRBJ2-3	.	TRBV2	CASSPVRSTDTQYF	TGTGCCAGCAGCCCGGTTCGGAGCACAGATACGCAGTATTTT
.	TRBJ1-1	.	TRBV4-1	CASSQASGGDTEAFF	TGCGCCAGCAGCCAAGCTAGCGGGGGGGACACTGAAGCTTTCTTT
TRBD1	TRBJ2-7	.	TRBV4-1	CASSQGPGQGVYEQYF	TGCGCCAGCAGCCAAGGACCGGGACAGGGGGTCTACGAGCAGTACTTC
.	TRBJ2-3	.	TRBV5-1	CASSTLQGLEDTQYF	TGCGCCAGCAGCACCTTACAGGGTTTGGAAGATACGCAGTATTTT
TRBD1	TRBJ1-2	.	TRBV6-5	CASRQGPNYGYTF	TGTGCCAGCAGACAGGGGCCTAACTATGGCTACACCTTC
TRBD1	TRBJ1-6	once	TRBV4-1	CASSKGQGYSPLHF	TGCGCCAGCAGCAAGGGACAGGGGTACTCACCCCTCCACTTT
TRBD2	TRBJ2-1	once	TRBV7-2	CASSLSSGVYNEQFF	TGTGCCAGCAGCTTATCTAGCGGGGTCTACAATGAGCAGTTCTTC
.	TRBJ2-3	.	TRBV2	CASSVGRRSTDTQYF	TGTGCCAGCAGTGTTGGTCGCAGGAGCACAGATACGCAGTATTTT
TRBD1	TRBJ1-2	.	TRBV9	CASSLQGQEYGYTF	TGTGCCAGCAGCCTCCAAGGACAGGAATATGGCTACACCTTC
.	TRBJ2-1	few	TRBV4-2	CASSPSEGGPYNEQFF	TGTGCCAGCAGCCCCTCGGAGGGGGGGCCCTACAATGAGCAGTTCTTC
.	TRBJ1-4	.	TRBV19	CASKAEATNEKLFF	TGTGCCAGTAAGGCGGAGGCAACTAATGAAAAACTGTTTTTT
.	TRBJ1-2	.	TRBV19	CASSRGGDDYGYTF	TGTGCCAGTAGCCGAGGGGGAGACGACTATGGCTACACCTTC
.	TRBJ1-1	.	TRBV6-5	CASIRNTEAFF	TGTGCCAGCATTAGGAACACTGAAGCTTTCTTT
TRBD2	TRBJ2-3	few	TRBV4-2	CASSQDQGGGADTQYF	TGTGCCAGCAGCCAAGATCAGGGCGGGGGAGCAGATACGCAGTATTTT
TRBD2	TRBJ2-5	.	TRBV2	CASRRGAAQETQYF	TGTGCCAGCAGGCGGGGGGCGGCCCAAGAGACCCAGTACTTC
.	TRBJ2-3	few	TRBV13	CASSPLGVTQYF	TGTGCCAGCAGCCCTCTCGGTGTTACGCAGTATTTT
TRBD2	TRBJ2-5	.	TRBV5-1	CASSRGPRLAGSEETQYF	TGCGCCAGCAGTAGGGGGCCACGACTAGCGGGGTCAGAGGAGACCCAGTACTTC
.	TRBJ2-2	few	TRBV5-1	CASSPTGHNSGELFF	TGCGCCAGCTCCCCAACGGGACATAATTCCGGGGAGCTGTTTTTT
.	TRBJ1-4	.	TRBV6-5	CASSPGGGTEKLFF	TGTGCCAGCAGTCCCGGGGGGGGAACTGAAAAACTGTTTTTT
.	TRBJ2-2	.	TRBV1	CTSSPKTRQGNTGELFF	TGCACCAGCAGCCCCAAGACGAGACAGGGAAACACCGGGGAGCTGTTTTTT
TRBD2	TRBJ2-5	.	TRBV6-5	CASSSIGASGETQYF	TGTGCCAGCAGCTCGATCGGGGCTAGCGGAGAGACCCAGTACTTC
TRBD1	TRBJ1-2	.	TRBV2	CASRGTGGRSNGYTF	TGTGCCAGCAGGGGGACAGGGGGCCGTTCTAATGGCTACACCTTC
.	TRBJ2-7	.	TRBV6-5	CASRPQGSEQYF	TGTGCCAGCAGACCCCAGGGCTCCGAGCAGTACTTC
TRBD2	TRBJ2-3	once	TRBV18	CASSLGAGVPTDTQYF	TGTGCCAGCTCACTGGGAGCGGGGGTACCCACAGATACGCAGTATTTT
TRBD1	TRBJ2-1	.	TRBV19	CATTGGFYEQFF	TGTGCCACCACAGGGGGTTTCTATGAGCAGTTCTTC
TRBD2	TRBJ2-5	once	TRBV10-3	CAISALAGETQYF	TGTGCCATCAGTGCACTAGCGGGAGAGACCCAGTACTTC
.	TRBJ2-7	.	TRBV5-6	CASSLYQGSHEQYF	TGTGCCAGCAGCTTGTATCAGGGGTCCCACGAGCAGTACTTC
.	TRBJ1-5	.	TRBV20-1	CSASIGDQPQHF	TGCAGTGCTAGTATCGGGGATCAGCCCCAGCATTTT
.	TRBJ1-5	.	TRBV27	CATSRAANNQPQHF	TGTGCCACCTCCAGGGCCGCTAATAATCAGCCCCAGCATTTT
TRBD2	TRBJ2-3	.	TRBV18	CASSRTSGGTSTDTQYF	TGTGCCAGCTCAAGGACTAGCGGGGGGACTAGCACAGATACGCAGTATTTT
.	TRBJ1-5	.	TRBV5-1	CASSRIPGQPQHF	TGCGCCAGCAGTCGCATTCCAGGGCAGCCCCAGCATTTT
.	TRBJ1-1	few	TRBV19	CASTSGEGPTEAFF	TGTGCCAGTACCAGTGGAGAGGGCCCTACTGAAGCTTTCTTT
TRBD1	TRBJ2-7	few	TRBV2	CASRIPGTGNEQYF	TGTGCCAGCAGGATACCCGGGACAGGGAACGAGCAGTACTTC
.	TRBJ1-1	.	TRBV29-1	CSVQNQNTEAFF	TGCAGCGTACAGAATCAGAACACTGAAGCTTTCTTT